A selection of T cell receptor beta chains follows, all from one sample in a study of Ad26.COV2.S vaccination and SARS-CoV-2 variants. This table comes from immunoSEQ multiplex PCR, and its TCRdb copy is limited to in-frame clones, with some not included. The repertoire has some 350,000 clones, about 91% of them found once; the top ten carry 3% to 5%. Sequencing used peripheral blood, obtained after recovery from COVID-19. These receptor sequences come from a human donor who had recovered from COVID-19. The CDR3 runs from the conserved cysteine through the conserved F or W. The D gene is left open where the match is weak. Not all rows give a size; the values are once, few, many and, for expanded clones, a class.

TGTGCCAGTAAGATTGCGGAGAACACTGAAGCTTTCTTT,CASKIAENTEAFF,TRBV19,NA,TRBJ1-1,NA
TGTGCCAGCAACCCCCGGGGAGGGCGGGAGACCCAGTACTTC,CASNPRGGRETQYF,TRBV7-2,TRBD2,TRBJ2-5,NA
TGTGCCAGCTCACCAGAGGGACTTGTCAACAATGAGCAGTTCTTC,CASSPEGLVNNEQFF,TRBV18,NA,TRBJ2-1,NA
TGTGCCAGTAGTATCACAGGACTAGCGGGGGGACGCTCCTACAATGAGCAGTTCTTC,CASSITGLAGGRSYNEQFF,TRBV19,TRBD2,TRBJ2-1,NA
TGTGCCAGCAGGGTATTTCCCGCAGGGCGGGAGACCCAGTACTTC,CASRVFPAGRETQYF,TRBV6-5,NA,TRBJ2-5,NA
TGTGCCACCTCGGACAGGGGCGGCCACGAGCAGTACTTC,CATSDRGGHEQYF,TRBV3-1/TRBV3-2,TRBD1,TRBJ2-7,NA
TGCGCCAGCAGCGCGAGCTCCTATAATTCACCCCTCCACTTT,CASSASSYNSPLHF,TRBV5-1,NA,TRBJ1-6,NA
TGTGCCAGCAGCTTATCCCGGGGGACCCTTCAAGAGACCCAGTACTTC,CASSLSRGTLQETQYF,TRBV7-2,NA,TRBJ2-5,NA
TGTGCCAGCAGAGACGGACGCACAGATACGCAGTATTTT,CASRDGRTDTQYF,TRBV12-3/TRBV12-4,NA,TRBJ2-3,NA
TGTGCCAGCAGCGCGACAGGTCCTAACTATGGCTACACCTTC,CASSATGPNYGYTF,TRBV9,NA,TRBJ1-2,NA
TGCGCCAGCAGCTTGGTAACAGACAATGAGCAGTTCTTC,CASSLVTDNEQFF,TRBV5-1,NA,TRBJ2-1,NA
TGTGCCAGCAATGGGGCAGGGGTAAGGAATGAGCAGTTCTTC,CASNGAGVRNEQFF,TRBV6-5,NA,TRBJ2-1,NA
TGTGCCAGCAGCCCGGCTTACCTTAAGTCTGGGGGAGGGGCTTTCTTT,CASSPAYLKSGGGAFF,TRBV7-9,NA,TRBJ1-1,NA
TGTGCCAGCGGTCTGGGCAGGGCGAACACTGAAGCTTTCTTT,CASGLGRANTEAFF,TRBV6-5,NA,TRBJ1-1,NA
TGCGCCAGCAGCCTCCTTGAGAAGACTAATGAAAAACTGTTTTTT,CASSLLEKTNEKLFF,TRBV5-1,NA,TRBJ1-4,NA
TGTGCCAGCAGCTTGGTTACAGAGAGTGAAAAACTGTTTTTT,CASSLVTESEKLFF,TRBV5-6,NA,TRBJ1-4,NA
TGTGCCAGCAGCTTAGCCGGGAATGAAGCTTTCTTT,CASSLAGNEAFF,TRBV7-9,NA,TRBJ1-1,NA
TGTGCCAGCAGTCAGGAGACCCAGTACTTC,CASSQETQYF,TRBV2,NA,TRBJ2-5,NA
TGCGCCAGCAGTGAGCCAGGGACTAGCGGGGCCGTCGGGGAGCTGTTTTTT,CASSEPGTSGAVGELFF,TRBV10-2,TRBD2,TRBJ2-2,NA
TGTGCCAGCAGCCCGCGGGGACTAGCGGGGGGGGGAGATACGCAGTATTTT,CASSPRGLAGGGDTQYF,TRBV7-8,TRBD2,TRBJ2-3,NA
TGCGCCAGCAGCTTGGCGACTAGCGGGGGGGTCCACAATGAGCAGTTCTTC,CASSLATSGGVHNEQFF,TRBV5-1,TRBD2,TRBJ2-1,NA
TGCGCCAGCAGCCAAGTAACAGGGGAAAAACTGTTTTTT,CASSQVTGEKLFF,TRBV4-3,NA,TRBJ1-4,NA
TGTGCCATCAGTGAGTCTTCAGGGGGCGCGCCTAATGAAAAACTGTTTTTT,CAISESSGGAPNEKLFF,TRBV10-3,TRBD1,TRBJ1-4,once
TGTGCCAGCACCGCGGGGGCGGCGAACACTGAAGCTTTCTTT,CASTAGAANTEAFF,TRBV6-5,NA,TRBJ1-1,NA
TGTGCCAGCAGTTCCGGGGCACAGACCGGGGAGCTGTTTTTT,CASSSGAQTGELFF,TRBV6-5,NA,TRBJ2-2,NA
TGTGCCAGCATCCCCAGGCGGGCCTTTGGCTACACCTTC,CASIPRRAFGYTF,TRBV6-5,NA,TRBJ1-2,NA
TGTGCCAGCAGCCAACTCGGGGACGTAGGCTACGAGCAGTACTTC,CASSQLGDVGYEQYF,TRBV14,NA,TRBJ2-7,NA
TGTGCCAGCAGTACATCCTCGGCACTAACCGGCGAGCAGTACTTC,CASSTSSALTGEQYF,TRBV6-5,NA,TRBJ2-7,NA
TGTGCCAGCAGTGAAGCACGTAACAGCCTCTGGACCACTGAAGCTTTCTTT,CASSEARNSLWTTEAFF,TRBV6-1,NA,TRBJ1-1,NA
TGTGCCAGCAGCCAGAACCTCCCGGGACAGGGGAATGGCTACACCTTC,CASSQNLPGQGNGYTF,TRBV3-1/TRBV3-2,TRBD1,TRBJ1-2,NA
TGTGCCAGCAGCTTAGATCCGGGACAAACCTACGAGCAGTACTTC,CASSLDPGQTYEQYF,TRBV11-2,NA,TRBJ2-7,NA
TGTGCCAGCAGCGTAGTAGGAGGGTCGAACACTGAAGCTTTCTTT,CASSVVGGSNTEAFF,TRBV9,NA,TRBJ1-1,NA
TGTGCCACCAGTGAATCCACAGATACGCAGTATTTT,CATSESTDTQYF,TRBV24-1,NA,TRBJ2-3,few
TGTGCCAGCAGTTACTCGCAAAGAGGCTTCCAAGAGACCCAGTACTTC,CASSYSQRGFQETQYF,TRBV6-5,NA,TRBJ2-5,NA
TGTGCCAGCAGTTACAAAACAGGAGATTATGGCTACACCTTC,CASSYKTGDYGYTF,TRBV6-5,NA,TRBJ1-2,once
TGTGCCAGCAGCCCCAACCTCCCCAGCTTGGGCACTGAAGCTTTCTTT,CASSPNLPSLGTEAFF,TRBV3-1/TRBV3-2,NA,TRBJ1-1,NA
TGTGCCAGCAGCCAAGATACTCAGGCCGGGTGGTGGGGGAACACTGAAGCTTTCTTT,CASSQDTQAGWWGNTEAFF,TRBV3-1/TRBV3-2,NA,TRBJ1-1,NA
TGTGCCAGCAGCGAGACTAGCGGGGAAACAGATACGCAGTATTTT,CASSETSGETDTQYF,TRBV9,TRBD2,TRBJ2-3,NA
TGTGCCAGCAGCTTAGACAGGGATAATTCACCCCTCCACTTT,CASSLDRDNSPLHF,TRBV13,NA,TRBJ1-6,NA
TGTGCCAGTAGTTATAGCGGGGGGGCCGGAGATACGCAGTATTTT,CASSYSGGAGDTQYF,TRBV19,TRBD2,TRBJ2-3,NA